A selection of T cell receptor beta chains follows, all from one sample in a study of cytomegalovirus exposure and HLA in healthy donors. Generated by immunoSEQ multiplex PCR, the TCRdb table keeps only in-frame clones and is missing some. Here the sample spans 130,000 to 150,000 clones, around 90% being singletons. Sequences were obtained from PBMCs. These receptors were obtained from a woman between 18 and 30 years old in good health and CMV-seropositive. CDR3s include the opening cysteine and the closing phenylalanine or tryptophan. Fields, in order: J gene, clone size, V gene, D gene, CDR3 protein, CDR3 DNA. The D gene is left open where the match is weak. Not every row has a clone size; where given, it reads once, few, many or a size class.

J gene: TRBJ2-7; clone size: NA; V gene: TRBV21-1; D gene: NA; CDR3 protein: CASSKDTTRDKYEQYF; CDR3 DNA: TGTGCCAGCAGCAAAGATACGACCAGGGACAAGTACGAGCAGTACTTC
J gene: TRBJ2-2; clone size: NA; V gene: TRBV18; D gene: NA; CDR3 protein: CASSPFRVGSTNTGELFF; CDR3 DNA: TGTGCCAGCTCACCGTTTCGGGTCGGGAGTACGAACACCGGGGAGCTGTTTTTT
J gene: TRBJ1-1; clone size: NA; V gene: TRBV7-9; D gene: NA; CDR3 protein: CASSLAIQSNTEAFF; CDR3 DNA: TGTGCCAGCAGCTTAGCGATACAGTCGAACACTGAAGCTTTCTTT
J gene: TRBJ2-1; clone size: once; V gene: TRBV7-9; D gene: TRBD2; CDR3 protein: CASSPTSPSGNDEQFF; CDR3 DNA: TGTGCCAGCAGCCCAACCTCCCCTAGCGGGAATGATGAGCAGTTCTTC
J gene: TRBJ2-1; clone size: NA; V gene: TRBV7-9; D gene: NA; CDR3 protein: CASSLGTSNEQFF; CDR3 DNA: TGTGCCAGCAGCTTAGGTACGAGCAATGAGCAGTTCTTC
J gene: TRBJ1-1; clone size: once; V gene: TRBV10-3; D gene: TRBD1; CDR3 protein: CAISDAGTGMNTEAFF; CDR3 DNA: TGTGCCATCAGTGACGCCGGGACAGGGATGAACACTGAAGCTTTCTTT
J gene: TRBJ2-5; clone size: once; V gene: TRBV6-5; D gene: TRBD2; CDR3 protein: CASSRTASGTETQYF; CDR3 DNA: TGTGCCAGCAGTCGGACCGCTAGCGGGACGGAGACCCAGTACTTC
J gene: TRBJ2-1; clone size: NA; V gene: TRBV5-1; D gene: NA; CDR3 protein: CASSSEAAPWDEQFF; CDR3 DNA: TGCGCCAGCAGCTCGGAGGCGGCCCCCTGGGATGAGCAGTTCTTC
J gene: TRBJ2-7; clone size: NA; V gene: TRBV7-3; D gene: NA; CDR3 protein: CASSLRGNSYEQYF; CDR3 DNA: TGTGCCAGCAGCTTACGCGGGAACTCCTACGAGCAGTACTTC
J gene: TRBJ2-6; clone size: NA; V gene: TRBV14; D gene: NA; CDR3 protein: CASSPTRGTGANVLTF; CDR3 DNA: TGTGCCAGCAGCCCAACTCGGGGAACTGGGGCCAACGTCCTGACTTTC
J gene: TRBJ2-7; clone size: NA; V gene: TRBV2; D gene: TRBD1; CDR3 protein: CASSYGQGPYEQYF; CDR3 DNA: TGTGCCAGCAGTTATGGACAGGGCCCCTACGAGCAGTACTTC
J gene: TRBJ2-5; clone size: NA; V gene: TRBV30; D gene: NA; CDR3 protein: CAWSVPSGGGQETQYF; CDR3 DNA: TGTGCCTGGAGTGTACCGTCGGGGGGCGGGCAAGAGACCCAGTACTTC
J gene: TRBJ2-3; clone size: NA; V gene: TRBV4-3; D gene: TRBD2; CDR3 protein: CASSQGRTSGYGTDTQYF; CDR3 DNA: TGCGCCAGCAGCCAAGGCCGCACTAGCGGGTATGGCACAGATACGCAGTATTTT
J gene: TRBJ1-5; clone size: NA; V gene: TRBV6-1; D gene: NA; CDR3 protein: CASSKYTDQPQHF; CDR3 DNA: TGTGCCAGCAGTAAATATACAGATCAGCCCCAGCATTTT
J gene: TRBJ2-4; clone size: once; V gene: TRBV30; D gene: NA; CDR3 protein: CAWSVSGWTKGVGYIQYF; CDR3 DNA: TGTGCCTGGAGTGTATCTGGTTGGACGAAAGGGGTTGGTTACATTCAGTACTTC
J gene: TRBJ1-1; clone size: NA; V gene: TRBV4-3; D gene: NA; CDR3 protein: CASSQEGFGVRAFF; CDR3 DNA: TGCGCCAGCAGCCAAGAGGGTTTCGGGGTTAGAGCTTTCTTT
J gene: TRBJ2-1; clone size: NA; V gene: TRBV6-5; D gene: TRBD2; CDR3 protein: CASSYPLGAGGVEQFF; CDR3 DNA: TGTGCCAGCAGTTACCCCTTGGGGGCGGGGGGGGTCGAGCAGTTCTTC
J gene: TRBJ2-3; clone size: NA; V gene: TRBV4-2; D gene: TRBD1; CDR3 protein: CASSQGAGTGWLWPDTQYF; CDR3 DNA: TGTGCCAGCAGCCAAGGAGCCGGGACAGGGTGGTTATGGCCAGATACGCAGTATTTT
J gene: TRBJ2-1; clone size: NA; V gene: TRBV5-1; D gene: TRBD2; CDR3 protein: CASTTGTSGIFQFF; CDR3 DNA: TGCGCCAGCACCACCGGGACTAGCGGGATATTCCAGTTCTTC
J gene: TRBJ2-7; clone size: NA; V gene: TRBV10-3; D gene: TRBD2; CDR3 protein: CAIGLAGGYEQYF; CDR3 DNA: TGTGCCATCGGACTAGCGGGAGGCTACGAGCAGTACTTC
J gene: TRBJ2-1; clone size: NA; V gene: TRBV10-1; D gene: NA; CDR3 protein: CASSGSGDEQFF; CDR3 DNA: TGCGCCAGCAGTGGATCGGGTGATGAGCAGTTCTTC
J gene: TRBJ2-7; clone size: NA; V gene: TRBV5-4; D gene: TRBD1; CDR3 protein: CASSLPGGPSYEQYF; CDR3 DNA: TGTGCCAGCAGCTTGCCAGGGGGCCCTTCCTACGAGCAGTACTTC
J gene: TRBJ1-1; clone size: NA; V gene: TRBV6-5; D gene: NA; CDR3 protein: CASSPGTVNTEAFF; CDR3 DNA: TGTGCCAGCAGCCCCGGTACGGTGAACACTGAAGCTTTCTTT
J gene: TRBJ2-1; clone size: NA; V gene: TRBV10-3; D gene: TRBD2; CDR3 protein: CAISESSGTSGNNEQFF; CDR3 DNA: TGTGCCATCAGTGAGTCGTCCGGGACTAGCGGGAACAATGAGCAGTTCTTC
J gene: TRBJ1-5; clone size: NA; V gene: TRBV2; D gene: TRBD1; CDR3 protein: CASALTGTGRAGHF; CDR3 DNA: TGTGCCAGCGCTTTGACCGGGACAGGGAGGGCCGGGCATTTT
J gene: TRBJ1-2; clone size: NA; V gene: TRBV6-5; D gene: NA; CDR3 protein: CASRAGTFISGYTF; CDR3 DNA: TGTGCCAGCAGGGCGGGAACGTTTATAAGTGGCTACACCTTC
J gene: TRBJ2-5; clone size: NA; V gene: TRBV19; D gene: TRBD2; CDR3 protein: CASRGPGLQETQYF; CDR3 DNA: TGTGCCAGTAGAGGGCCGGGACTACAAGAGACCCAGTACTTC
J gene: TRBJ1-4; clone size: NA; V gene: TRBV18; D gene: TRBD1; CDR3 protein: CASSPTGQAEKLFF; CDR3 DNA: TGTGCCAGCTCCCCGACAGGGCAGGCTGAAAAACTGTTTTTT
J gene: TRBJ1-2; clone size: once; V gene: TRBV19; D gene: NA; CDR3 protein: CASSLPLVGDWYGYTF; CDR3 DNA: TGTGCCAGTAGTCTCCCCCTGGTCGGGGATTGGTATGGCTACACCTTC
J gene: TRBJ2-2; clone size: NA; V gene: TRBV30; D gene: TRBD2; CDR3 protein: CAWTGTSNTGELFF; CDR3 DNA: TGTGCCTGGACCGGGACTAGCAATACCGGGGAGCTGTTTTTT
J gene: TRBJ2-3; clone size: NA; V gene: TRBV5-1; D gene: NA; CDR3 protein: CASSSNPTDTQYF; CDR3 DNA: TGCGCCAGCAGCTCAAATCCCACAGATACGCAGTATTTT
J gene: TRBJ1-2; clone size: NA; V gene: TRBV9; D gene: NA; CDR3 protein: CASSVDGAHRGDYGYTF; CDR3 DNA: TGTGCCAGCAGCGTAGATGGGGCCCACCGTGGGGACTATGGCTACACCTTC
J gene: TRBJ1-4; clone size: NA; V gene: TRBV25-1; D gene: TRBD1; CDR3 protein: CASSQGGRKINEKLFF; CDR3 DNA: TGTGCCAGTTCCCAGGGGGGTCGGAAGATTAATGAAAAACTGTTTTTT
J gene: TRBJ2-7; clone size: NA; V gene: TRBV11-2; D gene: TRBD1; CDR3 protein: CASGGDRGPHEQYF; CDR3 DNA: TGTGCCAGCGGGGGGGACAGGGGCCCTCACGAGCAGTACTTC
J gene: TRBJ2-3; clone size: NA; V gene: TRBV6-5; D gene: NA; CDR3 protein: CASTQRGSTDTQYF; CDR3 DNA: TGTGCCAGCACCCAGCGAGGTAGCACAGATACGCAGTATTTT
J gene: TRBJ1-2; clone size: few; V gene: TRBV5-6; D gene: TRBD1; CDR3 protein: CASSLSGQGFGYTF; CDR3 DNA: TGTGCCAGCAGCCTCTCGGGACAGGGCTTTGGCTACACCTTC
J gene: TRBJ2-5; clone size: NA; V gene: TRBV27; D gene: NA; CDR3 protein: CASSLFPSSQETQYF; CDR3 DNA: TGTGCCAGCAGTTTATTCCCATCATCCCAGGAGACCCAGTACTTC
J gene: TRBJ2-1; clone size: NA; V gene: TRBV30; D gene: TRBD2; CDR3 protein: CAWSVPSGSTDEQFF; CDR3 DNA: TGTGCCTGGAGTGTTCCTAGCGGGAGTACGGATGAGCAGTTCTTC
J gene: TRBJ1-2; clone size: NA; V gene: TRBV27; D gene: NA; CDR3 protein: CASSSRLQGLGYTF; CDR3 DNA: TGTGCCAGCAGTTCCCGTCTACAGGGATTGGGCTACACCTTC
J gene: TRBJ2-3; clone size: NA; V gene: TRBV15; D gene: TRBD1; CDR3 protein: CATSRDLGGARTDTQYF; CDR3 DNA: TGTGCCACCAGCAGAGATTTAGGGGGCGCCAGGACAGATACGCAGTATTTT
J gene: TRBJ2-1; clone size: NA; V gene: TRBV19; D gene: TRBD1; CDR3 protein: CASTTGTGNNEQFF; CDR3 DNA: TGTGCCAGTACCACCGGGACAGGGAACAATGAGCAGTTCTTC
J gene: TRBJ1-4; clone size: NA; V gene: TRBV27; D gene: NA; CDR3 protein: CASSLFRGKLFF; CDR3 DNA: TGTGCCAGCAGTTTATTTAGGGGGAAACTGTTTTTT
J gene: TRBJ2-5; clone size: NA; V gene: TRBV19; D gene: NA; CDR3 protein: CASSPRQVHQETQYF; CDR3 DNA: TGTGCCAGTAGCCCTCGACAGGTACATCAAGAGACCCAGTACTTC
J gene: TRBJ2-1; clone size: NA; V gene: TRBV7-6; D gene: NA; CDR3 protein: CASGSRGNEQFF; CDR3 DNA: TGTGCCAGCGGGAGTCGGGGCAATGAGCAGTTCTTC
J gene: TRBJ2-7; clone size: NA; V gene: TRBV7-9; D gene: TRBD2; CDR3 protein: CASSLEGLAGTYEQYF; CDR3 DNA: TGTGCCAGCAGCTTAGAAGGACTAGCGGGAACCTACGAGCAGTACTTC
J gene: TRBJ1-1; clone size: NA; V gene: TRBV7-3; D gene: NA; CDR3 protein: CASSLRGNTEAFF; CDR3 DNA: TGTGCCAGCAGCTTAAGAGGAAACACTGAAGCTTTCTTT
J gene: TRBJ2-7; clone size: NA; V gene: TRBV5-5; D gene: NA; CDR3 protein: CASSFPGYEQYF; CDR3 DNA: TGTGCCAGCAGCTTTCCGGGATACGAGCAGTACTTC
J gene: TRBJ2-3; clone size: NA; V gene: TRBV13; D gene: NA; CDR3 protein: CASSLSAYTDTQYF; CDR3 DNA: TGTGCCAGCAGCCTAAGCGCTTACACAGATACGCAGTATTTT
J gene: TRBJ2-1; clone size: NA; V gene: TRBV29-1; D gene: TRBD2; CDR3 protein: CSVEVRGGEGLVINEQFF; CDR3 DNA: TGCAGCGTTGAAGTAAGGGGAGGAGAGGGACTAGTGATTAATGAGCAGTTCTTC
J gene: TRBJ2-7; clone size: NA; V gene: TRBV5-6; D gene: TRBD2; CDR3 protein: CASRRYGGGPYEQYF; CDR3 DNA: TGTGCCAGCAGACGCTATGGGGGAGGGCCGTACGAGCAGTACTTC
J gene: TRBJ2-1; clone size: NA; V gene: TRBV15; D gene: NA; CDR3 protein: CATSRDLMSGAGDEQFF; CDR3 DNA: TGTGCCACCAGCAGAGATCTCATGTCGGGAGCAGGCGATGAGCAGTTCTTC